One and the same sample provided the 29 T cell receptor beta chains below, sequenced in a study of shared clonotypes between healthy human individuals. Sequenced by immunoSEQ multiplex PCR; TCRdb stores in-frame clones only, minus some. The sample holds roughly 520,000 clones, around 96% seen once. Material: naive CD4+ T cells sorted from blood. The subset denotes: CD45RA+ positively selected. All receptors derive from a woman in her twenties or thirties in good health.

The chain couples TRBV5-4 to TRBJ2-5, with 14 nucleotides matching TRBD2. With the DNA end fitting TRBJ2-7 better, the J assignment may be wrong. The CDR3 covers 15 residues. Germline lookup yields CDR1 SGHNT and CDR2 YYREEE (reference sequence). In DNA form, the CDR3 reads TGTGCCAGCAGCCGACTAGCGGGAGGGACCTACGAGCAGTACTTC. It codes for CASSRLAGGTYEQYF.

The chain has TRBV25-1 and TRBJ1-4; D is unclear. Germline CDR1 and CDR2: MGHDK and SYGVNS. Trimming removed 5 bases at V and 5 bases at J, with 15 bases between. The CDR3 runs to 15 residues. The CDR3: CASSPPSLINEKLFF. The CDR3 nucleotides read TGTGCCAGCAGTCCCCCCTCTCTCATAAATGAAAAACTGTTTTTT.

V usage is TRBV7-9 and J usage is TRBJ1-1; no definite D call. CDR3 size: 13 residues. Trimming took 7 bases from V and 0 from J, leaving 9 bases between them. The germline gives CDR1 SEHNR, CDR2 FQNEAQ (reference sequence). Here the CDR3 reads CASTATVNTEAFF. In DNA form, the CDR3 reads TGTGCCAGCACGGCGACGGTGAACACTGAAGCTTTCTTT.

This chain uses TRBV5-1 with TRBJ1-2; possible D gene TRBD1, 6 bases. The CDR3 is 14 amino acids. V was shortened by 2 bases and J by 4 bases, with 12 bases between the two germline ends. Germline V CDR1 and CDR2: SGHRS, YFSETQ. CDR3 sequence: CASSFKTGIYGYTF. CDR3 coding DNA: TGCGCCAGCAGCTTTAAAACAGGGATCTATGGCTACACCTTC.

The chain has TRBV15 and TRBJ1-2; 7 bases match TRBD1. The CDR3 length is 14 residues. Germline V gene sequence: CDR1 LNHNV, CDR2 YYDKDF (reference sequence). J was trimmed by 3 bases and V by 3 bases; bases with no gene match: 4. CDR3: CATSRDGTDYGYTF. CDR3 bases: TGTGCCACCAGCAGGGACGGGACAGACTATGGCTACACCTTC.

This clone was seen a handful of times. This specimen includes other DNA sequences encoding the same CDR3. The J gene is TRBJ1-1, the V gene TRBV5-1; D may be TRBD1 (6 bases). Trimming took off 4 bases at V and 1 base at J, with 8 bases between the two ends. Per germline, CDR1 SGHRS and CDR2 YFSETQ. This CDR3 has 13 residues. CDR3: CASSLQGNTEAFF. CDR3 bases: TGCGCCAGCAGCCTACAGGGGAACACTGAAGCTTTCTTT.

The chain combines TRBV5-4 with TRBJ2-1; D ambiguous. Germline V gene sequence: CDR1 SGHNT, CDR2 YYREEE (reference sequence). With 3 bases removed from V and 8 bases from J, the gap between germline ends came to 9 bases. This CDR3 is 12 amino acids long. The CDR3 reads CASSSGRDEQFF. CDR3 in DNA: TGTGCCAGCAGCTCCGGACGGGATGAGCAGTTCTTC.

CDR3 nucleotide sequence: TGTGCCAGCAGCCCCCGACAGGGTTGGGAACAGTACTTC. This translates into CASSPRQGWEQYF. V gene TRBV7-9 combines with J gene TRBJ2-4, with 7 bases lining up with TRBD1. The CDR3 extends over 13 amino acids. Unmatched junction bases numbered 11, after V lost 5 bases and J lost 13 bases. CDR1 and CDR2 (germline): SEHNR, FQNEAQ (reference sequence).

The chain carries TRBV11-2 and TRBJ2-1; TRBD1 matches at 8 bases. Germline V gene lookup returns CDR1 SGHAT and CDR2 FQNNGV. This CDR3 contains 14 residues. V lost 5 bases to trimming and J lost 8 bases; unmatched junction nucleotides: 8. CDR3: CASSRQGKVDEQFF. In DNA, the CDR3 is TGTGCCAGCAGCCGACAGGGGAAGGTCGATGAGCAGTTCTTC.

The gene calls are TRBV6-1 and TRBJ1-2, with 7 bases that match TRBD1. The CDR3 is 14 residues long. Trimming at V came to 4 bases and at J to 6 bases, leaving 8 bases not matched to a gene. CDR1 is MNHNS and CDR2 is SASEGT in the germline V gene. CDR3 loop: CASSAFRDSNGYTF. The CDR3 DNA is TGTGCCAGCAGTGCATTTAGGGACAGTAATGGCTACACCTTC.

V and J are TRBV19 and TRBJ2-7; TRBD2 might be the D (7 bases). Looked up from germline, CDR1 is LNHDA and CDR2 is SQIVND (reference sequence). The CDR3 contains 14 residues. V was shortened by 4 bases and J by 3 bases, with 13 bases between the two germline ends. The CDR3 here is CASSTVRGGYEQYF. The CDR3 nucleotides read TGTGCCAGTAGTACCGTGAGGGGGGGCTACGAGCAGTACTTC.

On this clone itself: The sample carries other DNA sequences with the same CDR3. In DNA, the CDR3 is TGCGCCAGCAGCTTGGGGCAGGGAGGCAATCAGCCCCAGCATTTT. Residues: CASSLGQGGNQPQHF. The V gene is TRBV5-1, the J gene TRBJ1-5; maybe TRBD1 (5 bases). Germline V gives CDR1 SGHRS, CDR2 YFSETQ. V lost 0 bases and J 2 bases, leaving 9 bases between the germline ends. The CDR3 has 15 amino acids.

This chain links TRBV28 with TRBJ1-2; TRBD1 agrees at 9 bases. Germline V gene sequence: CDR1 MDHEN, CDR2 SYDVKM. After removal of 6 bases from V and 10 bases from J, the junction contained 21 bases not matched to a gene. The CDR3 sequence is 17 residues long. The CDR3 protein is CASSRGQGPGVGDDYTF. In DNA, the CDR3 is TGTGCCAGCAGCCGAGGACAGGGGCCAGGGGTAGGGGATGACTACACCTTC.

The V and J genes are TRBV2 and TRBJ2-1; possibly TRBD2 for D (5 bases). In germline, CDR1 is SNHLY, CDR2 FYNNEI. The germline V and J ends were trimmed by 1 base and 1 base, with 8 bases remaining between them. This CDR3 contains 15 residues. The CDR3 bases are TGTGCCAGCAGTGAAGGGTCGGGGTCCTACAATGAGCAGTTCTTC. Translation: CASSEGSGSYNEQFF.

This clone appeared a single time. This chain connects TRBV7-9 to TRBJ2-7; the D gene is possibly TRBD2 (6 bases). Germline CDR1 is SEHNR and CDR2 is FQNEAQ (reference sequence). V was trimmed by 5 bases and J by 3 bases, leaving 11 bases between them. The CDR3 has 13 residues. The CDR3, as DNA: TGTGCCAGCAGCCCCCCCGGGAGCTACGAGCAGTACTTC. This sequence encodes CASSPPGSYEQYF.

V is TRBV18 and J is TRBJ1-1, with 7 bases fitting TRBD1. Germline-derived CDR1 and CDR2 are KGHSH and LQKENI. The V and J ends lost 1 base and 4 bases, in that order; junction bases with no gene match: 6. This CDR3 region has 15 residues. The CDR3 coding sequence is TGTGCCAGCTCACCACTCGGACAGGCGGGCACTGAAGCTTTCTTT. The encoded protein is CASSPLGQAGTEAFF.

The V and J genes are TRBV27 and TRBJ2-6; weak D call: TRBD1 (6 bases). V lost 7 bases to trimming and J lost 0 bases, with 10 bases between them. In germline, CDR1 is MNHEY, CDR2 SMNVEV (reference sequence). This CDR3 has 15 amino acids. CDR3 in DNA: TGTGCCAGCACCACAGGGAACTCTGGGGCCAACGTCCTGACTTTC. Its protein product is CASTTGNSGANVLTF. Variable domain in full (rest from reference TRBV27 and TRBJ2-6): EAQVTQNPRYLITVTGKKLTVTCSQNMNHEYMSWYRQDPGLGLRQIYYSMNVEVTDKGDVPEGYKVSRKEKRNFPLILESPSPNQTSLYFCASTTGNSGANVLTFGAGSRLTVL.

A word on this clone: Other DNA sequences from this sample encode an identical CDR3 as well. V gene TRBV7-9 combines with J gene TRBJ1-1, with a weak D call TRBD1 (6 bases). The CDR3 length is 12 residues. Per the germline V gene, CDR1 is SEHNR and CDR2 is FQNEAQ (reference sequence). V was clipped by 5 bases and J by 6 bases, with 10 bases between them. CDR3 sequence: CASSLGGAEAFF. The CDR3 DNA follows: TGTGCCAGCAGCCTAGGGGGGGCTGAAGCTTTCTTT.

The V and J genes are TRBV7-9 and TRBJ2-5; D is tentatively TRBD1 or TRBD2 (5 bases each). The CDR3 totals 15 residues. The germline CDR1 and CDR2 sequences are SEHNR and FQNEAQ (reference sequence). Deletions cut 6 bases from V and 9 bases from J, with 23 bases between. CDR3 sequence (DNA): TGTGCCAGCAGACCCGCAGGGAATGGTGGGACCGCCCAGTACTTC. Protein: CASRPAGNGGTAQYF.

In nucleotides, the CDR3 is TGCGCCAGCAGCCAAGGCGGACTCCTGGGGTACAATGAGCAGTTCTTC. Its protein is CASSQGGLLGYNEQFF. The genes are TRBV4-1 and TRBJ2-1, with D tentatively TRBD2 (5 bases). Trimming took off 1 base at V and 4 bases at J, with 14 bases between the two ends. The CDR3 sequence is 16 residues long. Per the germline V gene, CDR1 is MGHRA and CDR2 is YSYEKL.

The chain combines TRBV4-1 with TRBJ1-2; 10 bases align to TRBD1. Germline V gives CDR1 MGHRA, CDR2 YSYEKL. The CDR3 extends over 16 amino acids. With 2 bases clipped from V and 5 bases from J, the junction kept 8 bases outside the gene matches. This CDR3 is CASSQRSTGGLYGYTF. In nucleotides, the CDR3 is TGCGCCAGCAGCCAAAGATCGACAGGGGGCCTTTATGGCTACACCTTC.

The gene calls are TRBV27 and TRBJ2-3; no reliable D call. Trimming removed 3 bases from V and 0 bases from J, with 16 bases in between. Germline V gene data show CDR1 as MNHEY and CDR2 as SMNVEV (reference sequence). This CDR3 contains 17 residues. CDR3 nucleotide sequence: TGTGCCAGCAGTTTTTCCCGGCAGCGACGTAGCACAGATACGCAGTATTTT. Its translation: CASSFSRQRRSTDTQYF.

The chain joins TRBV7-2 to TRBJ2-3, with TRBD2 matching over 9 bases. CDR1 is SGHTA, CDR2 FQGNSA, per germline. V shed 1 base, J shed 0 bases, and the junction held 2 bases outside the gene matches. The CDR3 is 16 amino acids. For the CDR3, the DNA is TGTGCCAGCAGCTTAGGAACTAGCGGGAGCACAGATACGCAGTATTTT. Its translation is CASSLGTSGSTDTQYF. Looking up the rest from reference TRBV7-2 and TRBJ2-3 gives the full variable domain: GAGVSQSPSNKVTEKGKDVELRCDPISGHTALYWYRQSLGQGLEFLIYFQGNSAPDKSGLPSDRFSAERTGGSVSTLTIQRTQQEDSAVYLCASSLGTSGSTDTQYFGPGTRLTVL.

V gene TRBV18 combines with J gene TRBJ1-2, with 10 bases matching TRBD1. The junction had 9 bases not matched to a gene; V was cut back by 8 bases and J by 3 bases. The length of the CDR3 is 15 residues. Per the germline V gene, CDR1 is KGHSH and CDR2 is LQKENI. CDR3 sequence: CASTSTGGPHYGYTF. Written as DNA, the CDR3 is TGTGCCAGCACCTCGACAGGGGGCCCCCACTATGGCTACACCTTC.

The V gene is TRBV28, the J gene TRBJ1-5; 10 nucleotides align to TRBD1. Germline lookup yields CDR1 MDHEN and CDR2 SYDVKM. There are 16 residues in the CDR3. The junction had 4 bases not matched to a gene; V was cut back by 2 bases and J by 3 bases. CDR3 loop: CASSLRGTGVNQPQHF. DNA for the CDR3: TGTGCCAGCAGTTTAAGAGGGACAGGGGTCAATCAGCCCCAGCATTTT.

J is TRBJ2-2 and V is TRBV30, with 7 bases fitting TRBD1. V trimming: 3 bases; J trimming: 7 bases; junction bases outside the gene matches: 5. Germline V gene sequence: CDR1 GTSNPN, CDR2 SVGIG (reference sequence). There are 13 residues in the CDR3. The CDR3 reads CAWRATGSGELFF. The CDR3 DNA follows: TGTGCCTGGAGGGCGACAGGGAGCGGGGAGCTGTTTTTT.

The rearrangement joins TRBV28 to TRBJ1-3; D ambiguous. V was pared by 2 bases and J by 4 bases, with 15 bases between. The germline V gene encodes CDR1 MDHEN and CDR2 SYDVKM. The CDR3 covers 16 residues. CDR3 residues: CASSLTRVGSGNTIYF. The CDR3 DNA follows: TGTGCCAGCAGTTTAACTCGTGTAGGGTCGGGAAACACCATATATTTT.

This rearrangement joins TRBV6-5 to TRBJ2-2; D gene uncertain. The CDR3 sequence is 15 residues long. Per the germline V gene, CDR1 is MNHEY and CDR2 is SVGAGI. The V gene lost 3 bases and the J gene lost 2 bases, with 10 bases spanning the gap. The chain's CDR3 is CASSYSLYNTGELFF. DNA for the CDR3: TGTGCCAGCAGTTATTCACTATACAACACCGGGGAGCTGTTTTTT.

This chain joins TRBV7-8 and TRBJ1-1; 8 nucleotides agree with TRBD1. The length of the CDR3 is 19 residues. With 2 bases clipped from V and 0 bases from J, the junction kept 14 bases outside the gene matches. Germline V gene lookup returns CDR1 SGHVS and CDR2 FQNEAQ. The CDR3 DNA reads TGTGCCAGCAGCTTACCTTTGTCGTGGGACAGGCGCATGAACACTGAAGCTTTCTTT. It translates to CASSLPLSWDRRMNTEAFF.